This T cell receptor (beta chain) was obtained from a study of technical replicates of blood from a handful of donors. From germline, CDR1 is MGHRA and CDR2 YSYEKL. CDR3 length: 15 amino acids. Unmatched junction bases numbered 8, after V lost 3 bases and J lost 5 bases. Method: immunoSEQ multiplex PCR; TCRdb's copy keeps in-frame clones and lacks some. Among about 81,000 clones listed, around 96% were seen once. Sequencing was carried out using T cells isolated from PBMCs. This chain joins TRBV4-1 and TRBJ2-5; TRBD2 aligns across 8 bases. The receptor was isolated from a human donor in good health. CDR3 sequence reads: CASSQIGGGFETQYF. In DNA form, the CDR3 reads TGCGCCAGCAGCCAGATCGGCGGGGGGTTTGAGACCCAGTACTTC.